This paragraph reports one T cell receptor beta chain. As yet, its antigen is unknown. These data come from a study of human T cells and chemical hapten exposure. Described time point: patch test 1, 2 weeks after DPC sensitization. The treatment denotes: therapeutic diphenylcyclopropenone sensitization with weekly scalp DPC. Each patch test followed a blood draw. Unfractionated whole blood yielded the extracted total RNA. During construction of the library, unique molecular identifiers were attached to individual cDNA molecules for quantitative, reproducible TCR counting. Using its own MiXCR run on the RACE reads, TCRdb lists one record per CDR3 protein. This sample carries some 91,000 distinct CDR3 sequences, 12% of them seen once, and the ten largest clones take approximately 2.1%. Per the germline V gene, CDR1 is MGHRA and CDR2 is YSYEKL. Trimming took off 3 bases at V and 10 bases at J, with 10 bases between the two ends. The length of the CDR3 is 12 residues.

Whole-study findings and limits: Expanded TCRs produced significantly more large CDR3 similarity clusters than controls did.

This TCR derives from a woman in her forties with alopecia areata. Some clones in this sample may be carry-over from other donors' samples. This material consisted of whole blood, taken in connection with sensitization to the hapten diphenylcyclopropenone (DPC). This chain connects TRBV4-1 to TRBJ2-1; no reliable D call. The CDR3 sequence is CASSHPKGEQFF. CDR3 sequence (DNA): TGCGCCAGCAGCCACCCGAAGGGAGAGCAGTTCTTC.